The entry below gives a single TCR beta chain sequence along with its context. Regarding treatment: 19 received Ad26.COV2.S at low or high dose, single or two shots; 5 received placebo; per-sample allocation not given. Samples came from day 63 after the first vaccine or placebo injection. This sample was taken from a study of Ad26.COV2.S vaccination and SARS-CoV-2 variants. Repertoires were generated with immunoSEQ multiplex PCR, while TCRdb's copy carries only in-frame clones and drops some. The data contain some 350,000 clones, approximately 81% of them singletons. Source: peripheral blood, taken in a trial of Ad26.COV2.S vaccine versus placebo. This receptor was identified in a person aged 18 to 65 who received the Ad26.COV2.S COVID-19 vaccine or a placebo.

Here the CDR3 reads CAISESGTRSYEQYF. CDR3 nucleotide sequence: TGTGCCATCAGTGAGTCGGGAACTAGAAGCTACGAGCAGTACTTC. The rearrangement joins TRBV10-3 to TRBJ2-7; tentative D call: TRBD2 (5 bases). Germline CDR1 and CDR2: ENHRY and SYGVKD. Trimming left V 0 bases short and J 3 bases short, with 12 bases between. This CDR3 comprises 15 residues.